This T cell receptor beta chain was profiled in a study of cytomegalovirus exposure and HLA in healthy donors (dated by TCRdb to 2016 to 2017). As for the study more broadly: An earlier analysis of roughly 630 of the donors reported more than 250 Gb of sequence data and approximately 110 million unique TCR beta sequences from 150 million to 200 million T cells. Every discovery cohort repertoire had been produced on one sequencing platform. Typing coverage differed by locus: A, B, C, DRB1 and DQB1 were typed in about 629-640 donors, DQA1 in roughly 510, DPA1 in some 600, and DPB1 in around 490. The study used immunosequencing to profile the T cell repertoires of hundreds of subjects and linked those repertoires to cytomegalovirus serostatus. Donor age, sex, ethnicity and CMV serostatus were compiled alongside the repertoire data. In a later genetic analysis, genome-wide SNP genotypes for about three fifths of the roughly 670 donors were used, and that subset was treated as a discovery cohort. Among 350 to 400 genotyped donors of the cohort, an average of roughly 240,000 unique TCR beta nucleotide sequences were sequenced per donor, roughly 20% of them non-productive. Class I and class II HLA loci were covered by the typing at four-digit resolution. An early release that covered about 600 HLA-typed donors contained approximately 300 gigabases of sequencing data and 80 million or so unique TCR sequences. Along with the approximately 600-subject first cohort, a separate validation cohort of over 90 different subjects was used. An earlier analysis of around 580 of the donors used high-throughput TCR beta sequencing to judge whether each TCR beta V gene segment behaved as functional or pseudogenic. Rather than using new phenotypic data, the later analysis identified candidate immune exposures from TCR beta sequences and from how often those sequences occurred across donors. To predict cytomegalovirus infection status, the study combined high-throughput TCR immunosequencing, statistical association of individual TCRs with disease status, and machine learning. To study patterns of TCR occurrence, a later analysis re-analyzed previously published TCR beta repertoires from 700 or so donors and added high-resolution HLA genotyping. The genetic ancestry cluster associated with self-reported Caucasian donors included about four fifths of the 398 genotyped donors. Four to six DR-DQ haplotypes were handled as single units for association and clustering, since linkage in the cohort was strong. The study aimed to test whether cataloging public T cell receptors could reveal signatures of past pathogen exposure.

CDR1 and CDR2 (SGHRS, YFSETQ) derive from the germline V gene. The CDR3 has 15 amino acids, counting the end cysteine and phenylalanine. The DNA shown is the 45-base CDR3, in frame from base 1. Trimming takes 4 bases off V and 3 bases off J; junction bases not matched to a gene: 10. Libraries were constructed by the immunoSEQ multiplex PCR assay. For the multiplex PCR, a mixture combining 60 forward primers for TCR Vbeta segments and 13 reverse primers for TCR Jbeta segments was used. The CDR3 region of rearranged TCR beta genes was amplified from genomic DNA with a multiplex PCR assay. On the Illumina HiSeq System, the amplified TCR beta libraries were sequenced as 87-base-pair reads. The study's processing was this. A later analysis tallied tens of millions of unique TCR beta chains across the roughly 610 repertoires, and some 10 million of those chains were shared by two or more donors. Raw reads were error-corrected and collapsed into unique sequences with a nearest-neighbor algorithm that merged closely related sequences to remove PCR and sequencing errors. To assign V, D and J gene segments, CDR3 sequences were aligned to IMGT reference sequences. For a sequence to be retained, at least a six-nucleotide match to both a V gene segment and a J gene segment was required. A rearrangement counted as productive if the CDR3 had no stop codons and remained in frame with V and J, and every other rearrangement counted as non-productive. Following IMGT convention, CDR3 was defined as the stretch from the second conserved V-encoded cysteine to the conserved J-encoded phenylalanine. The earlier analysis of about 610 of the donors excluded sequences that lacked an unambiguous match to a single V gene segment. An earlier analysis of 500 to 700 of the donors classified V segments as functional when productive rearrangements were above 56.7% and as segregating when the standard deviation between donors was above 5%. A statistical classification framework was built to diagnose cytomegalovirus status from the catalog of TCR beta chain sequences. In a later analysis, TCR nucleotide sequences were compared against IMGT/GENE-DB human TR gene sequences so that V and J genes could be assigned. A later analysis assigned CDR3 sequences and most-parsimonious VDJ recombination scenarios with the TCRdist pipeline. In a later analysis, each TCR beta chain was defined by its CDR3 amino acid sequence together with its V-gene family, and reads without a unique V-gene family were excluded. As a way to deal with suspected cross-contamination and a sequencing artifact, a later analysis dropped roughly 600 nucleotide sequences that were highly shared and had low generation probability. For each public chain, a later analysis derived a clonal expansion index from normalized ranks of inferred template counts within each repertoire. In a later analysis, generation probabilities were computed using a VDJ recombination model fitted to out-of-frame rearrangements, and the results were checked against IGoR. A later analysis scored TCR-TCR, TCR-HLA and TCR-CMV co-occurrence with hypergeometric tests, applying a repertoire-size bias correction to TCR pairs. To estimate false discovery rates, a later analysis permuted the HLA or CMV assignments 20 times. In a later analysis, co-occurring TCRs were grouped using DBSCAN, and TCRdist sequence similarity was added for clustering within HLA-allele-positive subsets. Repertoires with fewer than 30,000 or more than 120,000 public chains were left out of co-occurrence clustering, as were about 5 repertoires with anomalous nucleotide sharing. TCRdb's version of the immuneACCESS table is confined to in-frame rearrangements and falls short of the full clone set. An unresolved V gene accounts for under half of the shortfall where checked; the remainder is of unknown origin. The V and J calls and the clone size are those of that table, but D and trimming were determined from the DNA. The sample profile shows some 130,000 clones; around 74% of them were found once. The ten largest clones add up to under 6.5% of the sample.

Results the study describes overall, beyond this receptor: Most CMV-associated TCR beta chains appeared to be HLA-restricted in a later analysis, and the HLA associations seemed to be driven largely by CMV exposure. Approximately 16 rarely observed V segments, including chromosome 9 orphons, were excluded from the earlier analysis of about 500 of the donors because counts were too low. Linkage disequilibrium might explain the correlated functional status among segregating V segments, but an unknown experimental factor could not be ruled out. According to a later analysis, TCR association rates differed among HLA loci, with DRB1 alleles showing the most associated TCRs and HLA-C alleles showing the fewest. Most TCR sequences were observed very rarely across donors, whereas some public TCRs were present in many individuals. The sequencing pipeline was judged likely to have produced a cluster of highly shared sequence variants as a technical artifact. A further reported finding was that TCR beta sequences accurately predicted the HLA-A and HLA-B alleles for most subjects in the first cohort. The cohort was sequenced for TCR beta chains only, and without alpha or paired-chain data the features that could be detected were limited. Sequencing depth was assumed to be roughly uniform across donors in the presence/absence analyses, though that assumption may not hold. Because HLA typing was unavailable for some donors at each locus, only the typed subset was used in association tests. A later analysis associated 15,000 to 20,000 TCR beta sequences with specific HLA alleles at a false discovery rate of 0.05. When HLA alleles, especially DR and DQ, strongly co-occurred, TCR associations were difficult to assign to individual alleles. The authors suggested that the approach could potentially be extended to other disease states and immunological phenotypes. In both the original and validation cohorts, the classifier was reported to diagnose cytomegalovirus status with high specificity and sensitivity. For the cohort, immune exposure information was limited to CMV serostatus. Compared with the approximately 720-donor mean, donors in an Asian-associated ancestry cluster had fewer N-insertions in productive TCRs, according to a later genetic analysis. According to a later analysis, parvovirus B19, influenza, CMV and Epstein-Barr virus appeared linked to several top co-occurrence clusters. A total of fewer than 200 TCR beta chains were listed by the study as associated with cytomegalovirus. In an earlier analysis of a few hundred of the donors, most TCR beta V segments were observed in productive rearrangements about 90% or about 30% of the time, broadly matching IMGT annotations. Some IMGT-functional V segments, including TRBV6-2 and TRBV6-3, could not be distinguished by the 87-base-pair reads and were therefore excluded. Three of the identified cytomegalovirus-associated TCR beta chains were confirmed in vitro to be specific for cytomegalovirus antigens. An association between a missense DCLRE1C variant and V-gene and J-gene trimming of TCR beta chains was found in a later genetic analysis and replicated in an independent cohort. A later analysis found that HLA-associated TCR beta chains were more clonally expanded and had lower generation probabilities than equally common non-associated chains.

Remarks on this clone: There is no known antigen for this receptor. Per-nucleotide qualities are absent, and no much larger clonotype sits a single base away.

The cohort was made up of 650 to 700 healthy bone marrow donors. All cohort members were sampled while nominally healthy, although unrecorded immune exposures were likely present. The donor was CMV seropositive and belonged to the group of some 290 seropositive cohort members. A peripheral blood sample was provided by each donor, and peripheral blood mononuclear cells were used for TCR beta sequencing. The Qiagen DNeasy Blood Extraction Kit was used to extract genomic DNA from the blood cell samples. Here the chain combines TRBV5-1 and TRBJ2-7; TRBD2 aligns with 7 central bases. This receptor was taken from a woman aged 45 to 65 in good health and CMV-seropositive. Sequenced sample: PBMCs. The CDR3 protein sequence reads: CASSPSGGSFYEQYF. The DNA sequence follows: TGCGCCAGCAGCCCTTCCGGGGGGTCCTTCTACGAGCAGTACTTC.